This record concerns one T cell receptor beta chain sequence. V lost 2 bases and J 1 base, leaving 8 bases between the germline ends. The CDR3 is made up of 14 amino acids. Germline loops: CDR1 LNHDA, CDR2 SQIVND (reference sequence). Generated by immunoSEQ multiplex PCR, the TCRdb table keeps only in-frame clones and is missing some. This table holds around 150,000 clones, approximately 86% found once. The sample belongs to a study of blood T cell repertoires in COVID-19. The TCR sequence derives from a woman aged 40 to 50 who had recovered from COVID-19. The chain has TRBV19 and TRBJ2-5, with a tentative D call TRBD1 (6 bases). The sequenced sample was PBMCs or T cells enriched from blood (not recorded which). The CDR3 nucleotides are TGTGCCAGTAGTATAACAGGGCTCCAAGAGACCCAGTACTTC. This sequence encodes CASSITGLQETQYF.